The sample holds a few counts of the clone carrying this T cell receptor beta chain. Antigen unknown. It was with 60 Vbeta and 13 Jbeta primers that the PCR ran. Generated by immunoSEQ multiplex PCR, the TCRdb table keeps only in-frame clones and is missing some. The data contain roughly 120,000 clones, over 70% of them seen just once; the ten biggest clones take up around 4%. This entry is derived from a study of cytomegalovirus exposure and HLA in healthy donors. Study findings and constraints: In a later analysis, TCR beta V- and J-gene trimming showed a link to a missense DCLRE1C variant. Later analysis indicated greater clonal expansion among HLA-associated TCR beta chains than among equally common other chains. TCR association rates varied by HLA locus in a later analysis, with DRB1 highest and HLA-C lowest. Reportedly, a later analysis found an Asian-associated ancestry cluster had fewer N-insertions than the approximately 700-donor mean.

The CDR3 spans 20 residues. The chain links TRBV12-2 to TRBJ2-2; TRBD2, the table's D call, lacks a check against the DNA. TRBV12-2 is a pseudogene. Material: PBMCs. The TCR comes from a woman in her forties in good health and CMV-seronegative. The CDR3 is CASRLAKPGLAGNNTGELFF. Written as DNA, the CDR3 is TGTGCAAGTCGCTTAGCGAAACCGGGACTAGCGGGAAATAACACCGGGGAGCTGTTTTTT.